One and the same sample provided the 5 T cell receptor beta chains below, sequenced in a study of blood T cell repertoires in COVID-19. The assay was immunoSEQ multiplex PCR, and TCRdb's table has in-frame clones only and misses some. The sample includes about 130,000 clones, approximately 91% of them seen just once. The sequenced sample consisted of peripheral blood. Source of these receptors: a woman of 80 years or more with acute or convalescent COVID-19.

The chain combines TRBV21-1 with TRBJ1-1. TRBV21-1 is reported as a pseudogene. The CDR3 is 14 amino acids. The CDR3 is CASSEAGHSKEAFF. The CDR3 DNA reads TGTGCCAGCAGCGAGGCGGGGCATTCAAAGGAAGCTTTCTTT.

This clone is a singleton in its sample. The chain employs TRBV2 and TRBJ2-3; 9 bases match TRBD2. The CDR3 covers 16 residues. From germline, CDR1 is SNHLY and CDR2 FYNNEI. Trimming took 4 bases from V and 1 from J; bases not matched to a gene: 6. CDR3 loop: CASSVERGARTDTQYF. CDR3 sequence (DNA): TGTGCCAGCAGTGTAGAGCGGGGGGCTCGCACAGATACGCAGTATTTT. The full variable domain, completed using reference TRBV2 and TRBJ2-3, is EPEVTQTPSHQVTQMGQEVILRCVPISNHLYFYWYRQILGQKVEFLVSFYNNEISEKSEIFDDQFSVERPDGSNFTLKIRSTKLEDSAMYFCASSVERGARTDTQYFGPGTRLTVL.

This chain uses TRBV4-1 with TRBJ2-3; D uncertain. The CDR3 covers 15 residues. The ends were cut back, 0 bases at V and 1 base at J, with 8 bases in the middle. Per the germline V gene, CDR1 is MGHRA and CDR2 is YSYEKL. CDR3 region: CASSQDTTRTDTQYF. CDR3 in DNA: TGCGCCAGCAGCCAAGATACGACTCGCACAGATACGCAGTATTTT.

J is TRBJ2-5 and V is TRBV5-8; the match to TRBD2 covers 14 bases. CDR3 length: 18 residues. Trimming took 4 bases from V and 2 from J; bases not matched to a gene: 10. From germline, CDR1 is SGHTS and CDR2 YDEGEE. The CDR3 sequence is CASSRGLAGANLQETQYF. As DNA, the CDR3 is TGTGCCAGCAGCCGGGGACTAGCGGGGGCCAACCTTCAAGAGACCCAGTACTTC. Full variable domain (outside the CDR3, taken from reference TRBV5-8 and TRBJ2-5): EAGVTQSPTHLIKTRGQQATLRCSPISGHTSVYWYQQALGLGLQFLLWYDEGEERNRGNFPPRFSGRQFPNYSSELNVNALELEDSALYLCASSRGLAGANLQETQYFGPGTRLLVL.

The chain carries TRBV4-2 and TRBJ2-1; D ambiguous. CDR3 length equals 15 residues. Looked up from germline, CDR1 is LGHNA and CDR2 is YNFKEQ. Trimming left V 0 bases short and J 8 bases short, with 14 bases between. Here the CDR3 reads CASSQEIRSMYEQFF. The DNA for the CDR3 is TGTGCCAGCAGCCAAGAAATTAGAAGTATGTATGAGCAGTTCTTC.